The T cell receptor (beta chain) under discussion was sequenced for a study of blood T cell repertoires in COVID-19. As for the study in general: Sources were T cells, B-cell-depleted T cells, or PBMCs; the material itself was cDNA or gDNA.

Authors' analysis steps: For nucleated cells, counts were estimated from reference gene primer amplification. The data were produced by immunoSEQ multiplex PCR, yet TCRdb's version contains in-frame clones alone and is incomplete. Clone size and V and J calls were adopted from that table, with D and trimming inferred from the DNA. The sample has 55,000 to 75,000 clones, roughly 86% seen once. Material: peripheral blood. The receptor's source is a human donor with active COVID-19. The donor label of this sample is uncertain.

The CDR3 spells CASSLEGESGGYTF. CDR3 in DNA: TGCGCCAGCAGCTTGGAGGGAGAATCTGGAGGCTACACCTTC. The chain is built from TRBV5-1 and TRBJ1-2; D remains ambiguous. The germline V and J ends were trimmed by 0 bases and 8 bases, with 14 bases remaining between them. The germline V gene encodes CDR1 SGHRS and CDR2 YFSETQ. This CDR3 comprises 14 residues. Supplemented by reference TRBV5-1 and TRBJ1-2, the full variable domain reads KAGVTQTPRYLIKTRGQQVTLSCSPISGHRSVSWYQQTPGQGLQFLFEYFSETQRNKGNFPGRFSGRQFSNSRSEMNVSTLELGDSALYLCASSLEGESGGYTFGSGTRLTVV.